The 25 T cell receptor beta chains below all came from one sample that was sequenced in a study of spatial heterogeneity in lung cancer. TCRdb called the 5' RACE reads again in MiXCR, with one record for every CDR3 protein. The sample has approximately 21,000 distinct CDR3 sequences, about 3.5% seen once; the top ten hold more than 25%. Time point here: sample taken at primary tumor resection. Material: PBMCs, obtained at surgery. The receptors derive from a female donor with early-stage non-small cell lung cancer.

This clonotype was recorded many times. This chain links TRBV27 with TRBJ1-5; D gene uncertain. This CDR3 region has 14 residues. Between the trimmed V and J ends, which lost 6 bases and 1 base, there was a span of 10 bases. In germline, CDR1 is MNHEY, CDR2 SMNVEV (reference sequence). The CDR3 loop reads CASSTTRSNQPQHF. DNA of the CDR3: TGTGCCAGCAGCACGACCAGGAGCAATCAGCCCCAGCATTTT.

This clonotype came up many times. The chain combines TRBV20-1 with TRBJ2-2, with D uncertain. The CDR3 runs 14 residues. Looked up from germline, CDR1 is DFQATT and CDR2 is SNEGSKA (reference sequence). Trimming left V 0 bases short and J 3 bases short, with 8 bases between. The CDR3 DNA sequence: TGCAGTGCTAGAGATCCGTGGCACACCGGGGAGCTGTTTTTT. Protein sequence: CSARDPWHTGELFF.

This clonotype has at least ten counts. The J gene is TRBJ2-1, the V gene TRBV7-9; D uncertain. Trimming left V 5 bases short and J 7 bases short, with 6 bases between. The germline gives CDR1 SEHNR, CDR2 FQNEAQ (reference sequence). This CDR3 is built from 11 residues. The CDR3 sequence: CASSPRNEQFF. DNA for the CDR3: TGTGCCAGCAGCCCACGGAATGAGCAGTTCTTC.

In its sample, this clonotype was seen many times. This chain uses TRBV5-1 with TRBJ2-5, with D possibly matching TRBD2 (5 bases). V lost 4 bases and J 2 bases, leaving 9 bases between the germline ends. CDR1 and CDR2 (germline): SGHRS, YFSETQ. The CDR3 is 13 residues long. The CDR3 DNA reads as TGCGCCAGCAGCGGGGAGCTACAAGAGACCCAGTACTTC. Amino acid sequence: CASSGELQETQYF.

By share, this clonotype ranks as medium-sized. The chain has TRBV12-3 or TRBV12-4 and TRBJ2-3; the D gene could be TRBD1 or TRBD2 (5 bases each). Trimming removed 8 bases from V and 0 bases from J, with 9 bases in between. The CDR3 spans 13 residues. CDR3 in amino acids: CASQGGSTDTQYF. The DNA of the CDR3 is TGTGCCAGCCAGGGCGGGAGCACAGATACGCAGTATTTT.

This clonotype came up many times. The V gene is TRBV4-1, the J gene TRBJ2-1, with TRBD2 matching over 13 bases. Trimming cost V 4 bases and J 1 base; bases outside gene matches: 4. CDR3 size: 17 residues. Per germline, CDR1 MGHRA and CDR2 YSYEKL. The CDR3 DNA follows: TGCGCCAGCAGCCGGGGGACTAGCGGGATATCCTACAATGAGCAGTTCTTC. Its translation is CASSRGTSGISYNEQFF.

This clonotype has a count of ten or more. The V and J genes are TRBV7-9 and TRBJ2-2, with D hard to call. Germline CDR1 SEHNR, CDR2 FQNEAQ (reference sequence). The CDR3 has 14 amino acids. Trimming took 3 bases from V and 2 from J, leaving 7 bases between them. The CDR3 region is CASSFWANTGELFF. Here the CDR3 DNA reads TGTGCCAGCAGCTTCTGGGCAAACACCGGGGAGCTGTTTTTT.

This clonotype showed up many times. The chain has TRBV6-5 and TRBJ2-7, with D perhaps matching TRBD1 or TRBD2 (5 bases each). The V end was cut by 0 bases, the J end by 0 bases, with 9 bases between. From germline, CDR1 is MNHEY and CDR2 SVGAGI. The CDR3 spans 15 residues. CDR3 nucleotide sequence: TGTGCCAGCAGTTACTCCGCAGGGAGCTCCTACGAGCAGTACTTC. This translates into CASSYSAGSSYEQYF.

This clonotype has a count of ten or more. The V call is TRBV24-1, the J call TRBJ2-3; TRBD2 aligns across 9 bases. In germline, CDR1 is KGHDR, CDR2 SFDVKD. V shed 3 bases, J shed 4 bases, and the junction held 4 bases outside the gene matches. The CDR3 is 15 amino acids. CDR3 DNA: TGTGCCACCAGTGATAAGCGGGAGGTGTCAGATACGCAGTATTTT. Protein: CATSDKREVSDTQYF.

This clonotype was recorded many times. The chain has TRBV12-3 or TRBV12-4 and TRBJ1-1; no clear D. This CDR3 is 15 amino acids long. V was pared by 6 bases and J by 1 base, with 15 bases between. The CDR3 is CASSNETPENTEAFF. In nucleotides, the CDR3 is TGTGCCAGCAGCAACGAGACACCTGAGAACACTGAAGCTTTCTTT.

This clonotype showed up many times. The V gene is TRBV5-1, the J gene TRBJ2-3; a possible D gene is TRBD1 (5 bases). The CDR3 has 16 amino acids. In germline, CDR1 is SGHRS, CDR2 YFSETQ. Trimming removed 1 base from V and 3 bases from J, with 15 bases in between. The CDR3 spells CASSLQAAPGTDTQYF. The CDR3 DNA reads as TGCGCCAGCAGCTTGCAGGCGGCACCAGGGACAGATACGCAGTATTTT.

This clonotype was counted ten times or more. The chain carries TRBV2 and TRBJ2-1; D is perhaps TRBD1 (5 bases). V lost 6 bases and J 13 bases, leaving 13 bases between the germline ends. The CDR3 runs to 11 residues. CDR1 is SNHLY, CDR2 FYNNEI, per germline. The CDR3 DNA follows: TGTGCCAGCAGCCTGGGGCGGTATCAGTTCTTC. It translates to CASSLGRYQFF.

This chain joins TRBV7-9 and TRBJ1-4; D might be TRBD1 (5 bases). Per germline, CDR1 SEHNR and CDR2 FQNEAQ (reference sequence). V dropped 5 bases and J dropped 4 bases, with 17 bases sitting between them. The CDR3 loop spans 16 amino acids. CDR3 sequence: CASSIRSPRDNEKLFF. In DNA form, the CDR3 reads TGTGCCAGCAGCATTAGAAGTCCCAGGGATAATGAAAAACTGTTTTTT.

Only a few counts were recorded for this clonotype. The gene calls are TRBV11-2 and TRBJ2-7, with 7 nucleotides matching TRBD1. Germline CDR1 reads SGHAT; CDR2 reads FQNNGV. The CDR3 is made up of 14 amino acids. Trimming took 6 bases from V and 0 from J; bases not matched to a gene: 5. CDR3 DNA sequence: TGTGCCAGCAGAGGACAGGTCCCCTCCTACGAGCAGTACTTC. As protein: CASRGQVPSYEQYF.

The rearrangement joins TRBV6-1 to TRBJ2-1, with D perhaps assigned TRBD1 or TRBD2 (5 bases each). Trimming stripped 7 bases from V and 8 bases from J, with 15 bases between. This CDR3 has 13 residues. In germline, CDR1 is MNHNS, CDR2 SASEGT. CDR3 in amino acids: CASNRQRDHEQFF. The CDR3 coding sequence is TGTGCCAGCAATCGACAGAGGGATCATGAGCAGTTCTTC.

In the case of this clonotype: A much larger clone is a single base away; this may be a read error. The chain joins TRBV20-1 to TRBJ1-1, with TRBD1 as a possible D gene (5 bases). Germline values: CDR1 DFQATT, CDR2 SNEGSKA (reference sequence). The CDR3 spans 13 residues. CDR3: CSASAGMNTDAFF. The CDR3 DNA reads TGCAGTGCTAGTGCAGGGATGAACACTGATGCTTTCTTT.

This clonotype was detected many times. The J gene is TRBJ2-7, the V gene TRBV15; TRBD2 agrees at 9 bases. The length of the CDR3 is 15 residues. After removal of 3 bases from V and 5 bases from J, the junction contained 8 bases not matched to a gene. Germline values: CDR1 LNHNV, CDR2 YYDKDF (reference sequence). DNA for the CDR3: TGTGCCACCAGCAGGCTGGCGGGAGGGCCTAACGAGCAGTACTTC. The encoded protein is CATSRLAGGPNEQYF.

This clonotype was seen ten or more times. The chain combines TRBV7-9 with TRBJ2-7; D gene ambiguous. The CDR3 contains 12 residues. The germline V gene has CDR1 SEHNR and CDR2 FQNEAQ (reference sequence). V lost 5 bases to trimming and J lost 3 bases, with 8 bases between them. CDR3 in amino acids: CASSRVFYEQYF. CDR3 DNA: TGTGCCAGCAGCCGAGTATTCTACGAGCAGTACTTC. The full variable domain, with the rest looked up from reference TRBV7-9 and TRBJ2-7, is DTGVSQNPRHKITKRGQNVTFRCDPISEHNRLYWYRQTLGQGPEFLTYFQNEAQLEKSRLLSDRFSAERPKGSFSTLEIQRTEQGDSAMYLCASSRVFYEQYFGPGTRLTVT.

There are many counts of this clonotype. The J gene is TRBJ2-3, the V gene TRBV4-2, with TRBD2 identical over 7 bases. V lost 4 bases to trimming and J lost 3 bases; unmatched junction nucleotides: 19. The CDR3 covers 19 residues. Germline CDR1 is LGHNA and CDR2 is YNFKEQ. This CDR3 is CASSPQLREIRSRTDTQYF. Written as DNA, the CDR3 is TGTGCCAGCAGCCCCCAGTTGCGGGAGATTAGGAGTCGTACAGATACGCAGTATTTT.

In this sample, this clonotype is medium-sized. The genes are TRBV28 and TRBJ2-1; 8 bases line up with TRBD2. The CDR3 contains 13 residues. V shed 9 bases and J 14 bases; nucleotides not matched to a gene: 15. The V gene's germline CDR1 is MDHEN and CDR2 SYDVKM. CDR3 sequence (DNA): TGTGCCAGACTCTTCCCCGGGAGGGCTGGCGAGTTCTTC. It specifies CARLFPGRAGEFF. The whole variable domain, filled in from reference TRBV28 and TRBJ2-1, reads DVKVTQSSRYLVKRTGEKVFLECVQDMDHENMFWYRQDPGLGLRLIYFSYDVKMKEKGDIPEGYSVSREKKERFSLILESASTNQTSMYLCARLFPGRAGEFFGPGTRLTVL.

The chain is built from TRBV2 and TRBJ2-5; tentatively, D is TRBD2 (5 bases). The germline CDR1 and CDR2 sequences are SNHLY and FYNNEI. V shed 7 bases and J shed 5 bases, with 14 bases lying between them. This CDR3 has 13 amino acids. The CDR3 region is CASKERTAETQYF. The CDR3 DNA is TGTGCCAGCAAGGAGCGGACTGCGGAGACCCAGTACTTC.

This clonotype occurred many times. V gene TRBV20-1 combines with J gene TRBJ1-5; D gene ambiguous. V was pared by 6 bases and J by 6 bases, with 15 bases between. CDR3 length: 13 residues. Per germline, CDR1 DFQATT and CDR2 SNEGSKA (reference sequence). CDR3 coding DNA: TGCAGTGCCCGACTCGGAGAGGGTCAGCCCCAGCATTTT. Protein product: CSARLGEGQPQHF.

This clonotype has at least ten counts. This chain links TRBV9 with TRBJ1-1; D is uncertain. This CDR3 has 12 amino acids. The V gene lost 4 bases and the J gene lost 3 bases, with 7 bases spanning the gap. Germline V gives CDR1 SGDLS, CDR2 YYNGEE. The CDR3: CASSSTDTEAFF. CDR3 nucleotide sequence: TGTGCCAGCAGCAGCACGGACACTGAAGCTTTCTTT.

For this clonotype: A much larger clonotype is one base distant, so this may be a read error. The CDR3, as DNA: TGCGCCAGCAGTGAGCGGCGACTAGCGGGAGTGTCAGATACGCAGTATTTT. Its protein is CASSERRLAGVSDTQYF. This sequence joins TRBV10-1 and TRBJ2-3; TRBD2 matches 12 bases. The V and J ends lost 2 bases and 4 bases, in that order; junction bases with no gene match: 7. Per the germline V gene, CDR1 is WNHNN and CDR2 is SYGVQD (reference sequence). CDR3 size: 17 residues.

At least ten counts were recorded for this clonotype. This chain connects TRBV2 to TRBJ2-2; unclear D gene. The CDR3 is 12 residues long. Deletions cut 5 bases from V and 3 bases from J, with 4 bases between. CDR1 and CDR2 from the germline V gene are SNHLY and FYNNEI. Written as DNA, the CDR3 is TGTGCCAGCAGTCGCGACACCGGGGAGCTGTTTTTT. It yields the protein CASSRDTGELFF.